These T cell receptor beta chains were read from a single sample in a study of blood T cell repertoires in COVID-19. Method: immunoSEQ multiplex PCR; TCRdb's copy keeps in-frame clones and lacks some. Altogether tens of thousands of clones are present, 75% to 90% being singletons, with the ten largest covering around 6.3%. Sequences were obtained from peripheral blood. The receptors shown here come from an elderly man with COVID-19, enrolled during active disease. Each CDR3 is given with its conserved first and last residue. A D gene is named only where the DNA matches it firmly. Size tells how often a clone was seen (once, few, many) or the class of an expanded clone, and some rows leave it out.

clone size: once
J gene: TRBJ1-2
D gene: TRBD1
V gene: TRBV2
CDR3 protein: CASSNRDRTMGYTF
CDR3 DNA: TGTGCCAGCAGCAACCGGGACAGAACTATGGGCTACACCTTC

clone size: once
J gene: TRBJ1-1
D gene: TRBD1
V gene: TRBV19
CDR3 protein: CASSEQGAGTEAFF
CDR3 DNA: TGTGCCAGTAGTGAACAGGGGGCAGGCACTGAAGCTTTCTTT

clone size: .
J gene: TRBJ1-2
D gene: .
V gene: TRBV6-6
CDR3 protein: CASNPGGRGNYGYTF
CDR3 DNA: TGTGCCAGCAACCCCGGGGGGAGAGGGAACTATGGCTACACCTTC

clone size: .
J gene: TRBJ2-1
D gene: .
V gene: TRBV5-1
CDR3 protein: CASSLVGRDYNEQFF
CDR3 DNA: TGCGCCAGCAGCTTGGTAGGCAGGGATTACAATGAGCAGTTCTTC

clone size: .
J gene: TRBJ1-2
D gene: TRBD1
V gene: TRBV6-1
CDR3 protein: CASREGQGAFYGYTF
CDR3 DNA: TGTGCCAGCAGGGAAGGACAGGGGGCTTTCTATGGCTACACCTTC

clone size: .
J gene: TRBJ1-2
D gene: TRBD1
V gene: TRBV23-1
CDR3 protein: CARKNRGFRYGYTF
CDR3 DNA: TGCGCCAGGAAGAACAGGGGGTTTCGGTATGGCTACACCTTC

clone size: .
J gene: TRBJ2-7
D gene: TRBD1
V gene: TRBV18
CDR3 protein: CASEQDRDNEQYF
CDR3 DNA: TGTGCCAGCGAACAGGACAGGGACAACGAGCAGTACTTC

clone size: once
J gene: TRBJ2-2
D gene: .
V gene: TRBV5-1
CDR3 protein: CASSLDRNTGELFF
CDR3 DNA: TGCGCCAGCAGCTTAGACAGGAACACCGGGGAGCTGTTTTTT

clone size: few
J gene: TRBJ1-2
D gene: .
V gene: TRBV6-1
CDR3 protein: CASSEAWAAPKDYGYTF
CDR3 DNA: TGTGCCAGCAGTGAAGCTTGGGCAGCCCCGAAGGACTATGGCTACACCTTC

clone size: once
J gene: TRBJ1-2
D gene: TRBD1
V gene: TRBV29-1
CDR3 protein: CSVEGTAYGYTF
CDR3 DNA: TGCAGCGTTGAGGGGACAGCCTATGGCTACACCTTC

clone size: .
J gene: TRBJ2-1
D gene: .
V gene: TRBV5-1
CDR3 protein: CASSFRPDGGVYEQFF
CDR3 DNA: TGCGCCAGCAGCTTCAGGCCGGATGGGGGCGTCTATGAGCAGTTCTTC

clone size: .
J gene: TRBJ2-7
D gene: .
V gene: TRBV6-5
CDR3 protein: CASSYLGRSGEQYF
CDR3 DNA: TGTGCCAGCAGTTACTTGGGGAGGTCGGGCGAGCAGTACTTC

clone size: .
J gene: TRBJ2-3
D gene: TRBD2
V gene: TRBV6-5
CDR3 protein: CASSYGAGGLTDTQYF
CDR3 DNA: TGTGCCAGCAGTTACGGGGCGGGGGGGCTTACAGATACGCAGTATTTT

clone size: few
J gene: TRBJ1-5
D gene: .
V gene: TRBV10-2
CDR3 protein: CATSRGGSGQPQHF
CDR3 DNA: TGCGCCACCAGCCGGGGGGGATCGGGCCAGCCCCAGCATTTT

clone size: .
J gene: TRBJ1-2
D gene: TRBD1
V gene: TRBV6-5
CDR3 protein: CASSSPGGGGYTF
CDR3 DNA: TGTGCCAGCAGTTCACCAGGGGGCGGAGGCTACACCTTC

clone size: .
J gene: TRBJ2-7
D gene: .
V gene: TRBV15
CDR3 protein: CATSRLGTTYEQYF
CDR3 DNA: TGTGCCACCAGCAGATTGGGCACAACCTACGAGCAGTACTTC

clone size: few
J gene: TRBJ1-2
D gene: TRBD1
V gene: TRBV28
CDR3 protein: CASSGTVKSNYGYTF
CDR3 DNA: TGTGCCAGCAGTGGGACAGTAAAAAGTAACTATGGCTACACCTTC

clone size: .
J gene: TRBJ1-1
D gene: .
V gene: TRBV6-5
CDR3 protein: CASSSYRTENTEAFF
CDR3 DNA: TGTGCCAGCAGCTCATACCGGACAGAGAACACTGAAGCTTTCTTT

clone size: .
J gene: TRBJ1-5
D gene: TRBD1
V gene: TRBV19
CDR3 protein: CASSPADREYQPQHF
CDR3 DNA: TGTGCCAGTAGTCCGGCGGACAGGGAGTATCAGCCCCAGCATTTT

clone size: .
J gene: TRBJ1-4
D gene: TRBD1
V gene: TRBV5-4
CDR3 protein: CASSFDRGNEKLFF
CDR3 DNA: TGTGCCAGCAGCTTTGACAGGGGGAATGAAAAACTGTTTTTT